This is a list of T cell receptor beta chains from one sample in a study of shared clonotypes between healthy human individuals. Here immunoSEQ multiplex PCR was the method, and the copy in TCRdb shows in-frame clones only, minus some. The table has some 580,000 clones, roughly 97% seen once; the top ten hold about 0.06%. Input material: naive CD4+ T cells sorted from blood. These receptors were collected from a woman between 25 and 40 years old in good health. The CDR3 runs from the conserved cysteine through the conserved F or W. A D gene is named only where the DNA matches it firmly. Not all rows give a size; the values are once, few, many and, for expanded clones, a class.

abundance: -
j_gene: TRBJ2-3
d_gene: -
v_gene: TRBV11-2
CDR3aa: CASSSGEVWFADTQYF
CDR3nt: TGTGCCAGCAGCTCCGGGGAGGTATGGTTTGCAGATACGCAGTATTTT

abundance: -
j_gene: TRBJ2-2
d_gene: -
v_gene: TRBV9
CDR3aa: CASSVESGGSGTGELFF
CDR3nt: TGTGCCAGCAGCGTAGAGTCCGGGGGCTCGGGCACCGGGGAGCTGTTTTTT

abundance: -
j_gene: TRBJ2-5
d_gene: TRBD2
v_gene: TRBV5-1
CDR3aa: CASSSLAGTRETQYF
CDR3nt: TGCGCCAGCAGCTCCCTAGCGGGAACTCGAGAGACCCAGTACTTC

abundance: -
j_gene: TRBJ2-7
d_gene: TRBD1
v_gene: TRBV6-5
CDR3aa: CASSLDRDSYYEQYF
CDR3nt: TGTGCCAGCAGCCTAGACCGGGACAGCTACTACGAGCAGTACTTC

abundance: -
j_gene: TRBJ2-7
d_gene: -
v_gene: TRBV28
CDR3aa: CASSYSGRGYEQYF
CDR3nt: TGTGCCAGCAGTTACTCCGGAAGGGGCTACGAGCAGTACTTC

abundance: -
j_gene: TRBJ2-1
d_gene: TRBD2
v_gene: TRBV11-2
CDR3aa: CASSWGTSGGNEQFF
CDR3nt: TGTGCCAGCAGCTGGGGGACTAGCGGGGGCAATGAGCAGTTCTTC

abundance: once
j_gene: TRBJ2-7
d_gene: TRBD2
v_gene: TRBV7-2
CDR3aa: CASSSGLAGSYEQYF
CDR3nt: TGTGCCAGCAGCTCGGGACTAGCGGGATCCTACGAGCAGTACTTC

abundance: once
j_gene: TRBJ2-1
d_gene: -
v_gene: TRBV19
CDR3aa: CASSRGDQSYNEQFF
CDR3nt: TGTGCCAGTAGTAGGGGGGACCAGTCCTACAATGAGCAGTTCTTC

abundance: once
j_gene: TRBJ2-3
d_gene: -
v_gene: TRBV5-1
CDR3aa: CASSSRTPDTQYF
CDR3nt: TGCGCCAGCAGCTCTCGAACCCCGGATACGCAGTATTTT

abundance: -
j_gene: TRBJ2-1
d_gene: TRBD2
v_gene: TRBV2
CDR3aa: CASGTSGEQFF
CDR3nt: TGTGCCAGTGGGACTAGCGGAGAGCAGTTCTTC

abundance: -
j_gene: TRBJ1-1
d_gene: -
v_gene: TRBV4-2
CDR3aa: CASSAHRDTEAFF
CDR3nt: TGTGCCAGCAGCGCACACAGAGACACTGAAGCTTTCTTT

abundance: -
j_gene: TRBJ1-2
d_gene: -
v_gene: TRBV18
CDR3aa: CASSFGRDYGYTF
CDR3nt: TGTGCCAGCTCATTCGGACGGGACTATGGCTACACCTTC

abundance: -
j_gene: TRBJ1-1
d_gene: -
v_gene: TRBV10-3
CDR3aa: CAISEQQGMNTEAFF
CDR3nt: TGTGCCATCAGTGAACAACAGGGTATGAACACTGAAGCTTTCTTT

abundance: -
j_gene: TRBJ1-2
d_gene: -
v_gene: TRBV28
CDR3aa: CASSNDPSSPVNYGYTF
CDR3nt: TGTGCCAGCAGTAACGACCCTAGCAGTCCCGTCAACTATGGCTACACCTTC

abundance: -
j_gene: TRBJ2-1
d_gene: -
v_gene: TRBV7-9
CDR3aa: CASSPGAGGLSYNEQFF
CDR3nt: TGTGCCAGCAGCCCCGGTGCCGGAGGGTTGTCCTACAATGAGCAGTTCTTC

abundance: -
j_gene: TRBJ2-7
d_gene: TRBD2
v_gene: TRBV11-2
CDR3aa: CASSSSLAGVGDEQYF
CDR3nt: TGTGCCAGCAGCTCATCACTAGCGGGAGTAGGAGACGAGCAGTACTTC

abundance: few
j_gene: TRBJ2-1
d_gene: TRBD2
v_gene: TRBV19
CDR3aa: CASSTTSGSYNEQFF
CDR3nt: TGTGCCAGTAGTACAACTAGCGGGAGTTACAATGAGCAGTTCTTC

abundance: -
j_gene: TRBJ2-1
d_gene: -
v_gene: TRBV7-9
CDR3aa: CASRIPANANEQFF
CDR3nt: TGTGCCAGCAGAATCCCGGCTAACGCCAATGAGCAGTTCTTC

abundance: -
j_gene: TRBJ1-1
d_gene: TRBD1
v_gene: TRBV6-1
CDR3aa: CASSGTGRNTEAFF
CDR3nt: TGTGCCAGCAGTGGGACAGGACGGAACACTGAAGCTTTCTTT

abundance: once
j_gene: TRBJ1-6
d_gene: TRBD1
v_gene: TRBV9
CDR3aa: CASSPGGNSYNSPLHF
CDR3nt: TGTGCCAGCAGCCCAGGGGGGAACTCCTATAATTCACCCCTCCACTTT

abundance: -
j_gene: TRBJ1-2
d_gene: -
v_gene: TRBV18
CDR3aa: CASSPSEGRVNYGYTF
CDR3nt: TGTGCCAGCTCACCTTCGGAAGGACGGGTAAACTATGGCTACACCTTC

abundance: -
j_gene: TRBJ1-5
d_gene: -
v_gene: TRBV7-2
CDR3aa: CASSLEGLNQPQHF
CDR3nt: TGTGCCAGCAGCTTAGAAGGGCTCAATCAGCCCCAGCATTTT